This T cell receptor (beta chain) was captured in a study of cytotoxic CD8 clonotypes in ibrutinib-treated CLL. Across the whole study: Samples averaged roughly 280,000 productive templates and around 91,000 productive rearrangements.

Profiled with immunoSEQ multiplex PCR; TCRdb holds only in-frame clones, not every one. The profile shows 150,000 to 200,000 clones, more than 70% of them singletons. Overall study findings and caveats: Sustained-remission patients were sampled at different times than progressing patients were. Age-matched healthy donor levels were exceeded by baseline clonality, which tracked circulating CD8+ T-cell counts.

The CDR3 loop spans 17 amino acids. V lost 0 bases and J lost 3, with 14 bases in between. CDR1 is MNHNS and CDR2 is SASEGT in the germline V gene. As to this clone: The antigen is undetermined.

The specimen comprised PBMCs, sampled at disease progression, from a patient treated with ibrutinib. The receptor was isolated from a human donor with chronic lymphocytic leukemia. This chain uses TRBV6-1 with TRBJ2-2, with D unresolved. The CDR3 nucleotides are TGTGCCAGCAGTGAAGCCCCTGTTACGGCTTACACCGGGGAGCTGTTTTTT. It encodes CASSEAPVTAYTGELFF.